This T cell receptor (beta chain) was identified during a study of spatial heterogeneity in lung cancer. Ten or more counts support this clonotype. The time point is: blood at routine non-recurrence follow-up after resection. In TCRdb, the 5' RACE reads were re-called with MiXCR into one record per CDR3 protein. The repertoire holds tens of thousands of distinct CDR3 sequences, with approximately 8% as singletons. Source: PBMCs, taken at follow-up. The receptor's source is a male donor with early-stage non-small cell lung cancer.

The CDR3 sequence is CASSTGQGGNQPQHF. In DNA form, the CDR3 reads TGTGCCAGTAGTACCGGACAGGGGGGAAATCAGCCCCAGCATTTT. The rearrangement links TRBV19 to TRBJ1-5, with 10 bases lining up with TRBD1. Germline values: CDR1 LNHDA, CDR2 SQIVND (reference sequence). This CDR3 comprises 15 residues. V shed 4 bases and J 4 bases; nucleotides not matched to a gene: 4.